One and the same sample provided the 21 T cell receptor beta chains below, sequenced in a study of beta chain features in type 1 diabetes. The entirety of the isolated RNA underwent reverse transcription, so expressed TCRB transcripts were sequenced. Libraries were prepared by immunoSEQ multiplex PCR; TCRdb keeps only in-frame clonotypes and omits some of them. This table holds some 250,000 clones, 27% found once. The sample comprised central memory CD4+ T cells from blood. All receptors derive from a man aged 25-45 years in good health.

This clone was observed a few times. The genes are TRBV6-6 and TRBJ2-5, with a possible D match to TRBD1 (6 bases). The CDR3 is made up of 12 amino acids. The germline V gene encodes CDR1 MNHNY and CDR2 SVGAGI (reference sequence). V lost 6 bases and J 8 bases, leaving 13 bases between the germline ends. Here the CDR3 reads CASSASGETQYF. CDR3 coding DNA: TGTGCCAGCAGCGCCTCAGGGGAAACCCAGTACTTC.

The sample holds a few counts of this clone. This sequence joins TRBV7-2 and TRBJ2-5; D remains unclear. The germline CDR1 and CDR2 sequences are SGHTA and FQGNSA. This CDR3 has 12 residues. Trimming removed 5 bases at V and 0 bases at J, with 4 bases between. CDR3 in DNA: TGTGCCAGCAGCCAAAACCAAGAGACCCAGTACTTC. Residues: CASSQNQETQYF.

The CDR3 region has the DNA TGTGCCAGCAGTGAATTCACGGGCCCCTTGGATGAGCAGTTCTTC. This sequence encodes CASSEFTGPLDEQFF. The chain joins TRBV25-1 to TRBJ2-1; no definite D call. CDR3 length equals 15 residues. Germline lookup yields CDR1 MGHDK and CDR2 SYGVNS. The V gene lost 1 base and the J gene lost 8 bases, with 15 bases spanning the gap.

The sample holds many counts of this clone. Distinct nucleotide sequences in the sample also encode this CDR3. V gene TRBV13 combines with J gene TRBJ2-2; D remains ambiguous. The CDR3 is made up of 14 amino acids. Germline V CDR1 and CDR2: PRHDT, FYEKMQ (reference sequence). Trimming removed 2 bases at V and 8 bases at J, with 12 bases between. The CDR3 sequence: CASSLLGTSGELFF. The CDR3 DNA sequence: TGTGCCAGCAGCTTACTGGGTACGAGTGGGGAGCTGTTTTTT.

V gene TRBV6-6 combines with J gene TRBJ1-2; 7 nucleotides line up with TRBD1. Germline CDR1 reads MNHNY; CDR2 reads SVGAGI (reference sequence). The junction had 2 bases not matched to a gene; V was cut back by 6 bases and J by 4 bases. This CDR3 is built from 12 residues. The CDR3 DNA follows: TGTGCCAGCAGAAGGGACAGCTATGGCTACACCTTC. Protein sequence: CASRRDSYGYTF.

This clone was observed a few times. The CDR3 is CASSESASGAAAQYF. As DNA, the CDR3 is TGTGCCAGCAGTGAATCCGCGAGTGGGGCGGCAGCGCAGTATTTT. This chain connects TRBV25-1 to TRBJ2-3; weak D call: TRBD1 (5 bases). The CDR3 length is 15 residues. Per the germline V gene, CDR1 is MGHDK and CDR2 is SYGVNS. V was cut by 1 base and J by 10 bases, with 18 bases left in between.

This clone has a handful of counts. This chain connects TRBV28 to TRBJ2-7; 10 nucleotides align to TRBD1. Germline-derived CDR1 and CDR2 are MDHEN and SYDVKM. The CDR3 extends over 15 amino acids. J gave up 2 bases and V 5 bases, and 6 bases lay outside the gene matches. This CDR3 reads CASSPSGTGAYEQYF. CDR3 sequence (DNA): TGTGCCAGCAGTCCCTCGGGGACAGGGGCCTACGAGCAGTACTTC. Full variable domain (outside the CDR3, taken from reference TRBV28 and TRBJ2-7): DVKVTQSSRYLVKRTGEKVFLECVQDMDHENMFWYRQDPGLGLRLIYFSYDVKMKEKGDIPEGYSVSREKKERFSLILESASTNQTSMYLCASSPSGTGAYEQYFGPGTRLTVT.

The chain combines TRBV6-1 with TRBJ2-6, with unresolved D. The CDR3 is 15 amino acids. V was trimmed by 5 bases and J by 0 bases, leaving 8 bases between them. Germline V gene data show CDR1 as MNHNS and CDR2 as SASEGT. CDR3 protein: CASSPVTSGANVLTF. For the CDR3, the DNA is TGTGCCAGCAGTCCTGTTACCTCTGGGGCCAACGTCCTGACTTTC.

This clone was picked up a small number of times. This sequence joins TRBV4-3 and TRBJ2-1; 12 bases line up with TRBD1. Germline trimming cut 5 bases from V and 8 bases from J; bases unmatched to any gene: 7. The germline V gene has CDR1 LGHNA and CDR2 YSLEER. The CDR3 contains 15 residues. As DNA, the CDR3 is TGCGCCAGCAGCGCCGGGACAGGGGGCTCGGATGAGCAGTTCTTC. Amino acid sequence: CASSAGTGGSDEQFF.

This sequence joins TRBV10-3 and TRBJ2-7; TRBD1 matches 7 bases. CDR1 and CDR2 (germline): ENHRY, SYGVKD. Germline trimming cut 10 bases from V and 2 bases from J; bases unmatched to any gene: 5. The CDR3 has 12 amino acids. CDR3 sequence (DNA): TGTGCCACACAGGGGAGTACCTACGAGCAGTACTTC. Its translation: CATQGSTYEQYF.

The V gene is TRBV6-1, the J gene TRBJ2-2, with 8 bases that match TRBD2. CDR1 and CDR2 (germline): MNHNS, SASEGT. V shed 5 bases, J shed 6 bases, and the junction held 5 bases outside the gene matches. The CDR3 contains 14 residues. The CDR3 here is CASSLGTRAGELFF. The DNA for the CDR3 is TGTGCCAGCAGTTTGGGGACTAGAGCCGGGGAGCTGTTTTTT.

The J gene is TRBJ2-1, the V gene TRBV6-4; 8 bases align to TRBD2. This CDR3 is built from 13 residues. Germline V CDR1 and CDR2: MRHNA, SNTAGT. J gave up 6 bases and V 5 bases, and 3 bases lay outside the gene matches. CDR3 loop: CASSLREGNEQFF. CDR3 DNA sequence: TGTGCCAGCAGTCTCCGGGAGGGCAATGAGCAGTTCTTC.

In this sample, this clone turned up a few times. The gene calls are TRBV30 and TRBJ2-5, with 12 bases aligning to TRBD2. CDR1 and CDR2 from the germline V gene are GTSNPN and SVGIG (reference sequence). J was trimmed by 4 bases and V by 1 base; bases with no gene match: 1. This CDR3 is built from 14 residues. The CDR3 reads CAWSAGLAGETQYF. DNA of the CDR3: TGTGCCTGGAGTGCGGGACTAGCGGGAGAGACCCAGTACTTC.

This clone was detected only a few times. The chain carries TRBV19 and TRBJ2-7; 10 bases fit TRBD2. Germline V gives CDR1 LNHDA, CDR2 SQIVND (reference sequence). With V trimmed by 5 bases and J by 3 bases, 4 bases remained unmatched. CDR3 length equals 14 residues. The CDR3 DNA sequence: TGTGCCAGTAGTGAGCGGGAGGGCCTCTACGAGCAGTACTTC. This encodes CASSEREGLYEQYF.

The V and J genes are TRBV5-1 and TRBJ2-4; TRBD1 matches 9 bases. V was clipped by 3 bases and J by 4 bases; unmatched bases: 14. CDR3 length: 18 residues. The germline gives CDR1 SGHRS, CDR2 YFSETQ. DNA for the CDR3: TGCGCCAGCAGCTACACACAAGCTACCGGGACAGGGAAAAACATTCAGTACTTC. Translating it yields CASSYTQATGTGKNIQYF. Supplemented by reference TRBV5-1 and TRBJ2-4, the full variable domain reads KAGVTQTPRYLIKTRGQQVTLSCSPISGHRSVSWYQQTPGQGLQFLFEYFSETQRNKGNFPGRFSGRQFSNSRSEMNVSTLELGDSALYLCASSYTQATGTGKNIQYFGAGTRLSVL.

This clone was seen a handful of times. The rearrangement links TRBV19 to TRBJ1-2; TRBD1 might be the D (5 bases). The V gene's germline CDR1 is LNHDA and CDR2 SQIVND (reference sequence). The CDR3 is 14 residues long. Trimming took off 4 bases at V and 2 bases at J, with 11 bases between the two ends. This chain's CDR3 is CASSNPTANYGYTF. CDR3 coding DNA: TGTGCCAGTAGTAATCCGACAGCGAACTATGGCTACACCTTC.

The chain couples TRBV13 to TRBJ2-5; perhaps TRBD2 as D (6 bases). In germline, CDR1 is PRHDT, CDR2 FYEKMQ (reference sequence). Trimming stripped 5 bases from V and 7 bases from J, with 17 bases between. The CDR3 sequence is 14 residues long. The CDR3 spells CASSPGRNRGTQYF. The CDR3 nucleotides are TGTGCCAGCAGCCCGGGGAGGAACCGGGGGACCCAGTACTTC.

This chain links TRBV10-3 with TRBJ2-4; the match to TRBD2 covers 7 bases. The CDR3 length is 13 residues. In germline, CDR1 is ENHRY, CDR2 SYGVKD. V was clipped by 4 bases and J by 11 bases; unmatched bases: 8. The CDR3, as DNA: TGTGCCATCAGTGCTGGACTAGATGTTCTTCAGTACTTC. It encodes CAISAGLDVLQYF.

This sequence joins TRBV6-1 and TRBJ2-3, with 7 bases lining up with TRBD2. With V trimmed by 6 bases and J by 6 bases, 9 bases remained unmatched. The CDR3 is 14 amino acids. Germline CDR1 MNHNS, CDR2 SASEGT. The CDR3 DNA reads TGTGCCAGCAGAGTAAGCGGGGCACCGGATACGCAGTATTTT. Translated: CASRVSGAPDTQYF.

This clone was observed a handful of times. This chain joins TRBV6-1 and TRBJ2-1; TRBD2 agrees at 7 bases. The CDR3 has 15 amino acids. Losses at the gene ends were 7 bases for V and 7 bases for J; bases not matched to a gene: 13. CDR1 and CDR2 (germline): MNHNS, SASEGT. The CDR3 DNA reads as TGTGCCAGCACGGGAGCTGATGTCGGGGGGAATGAGCAGTTCTTC. It translates to CASTGADVGGNEQFF.

This clone has more than one count but fewer than ten. The chain uses TRBV30 and TRBJ1-1; D is unclear. Germline V lookup: CDR1 GTSNPN, CDR2 SVGIG (reference sequence). The V and J ends lost 0 bases and 1 base respectively, with 6 bases between them. This CDR3 has 13 amino acids. CDR3 in DNA: TGTGCCTGGAGTGTAAGTAGGAACACTGAAGCTTTCTTT. Translated, it gives CAWSVSRNTEAFF.